This TCR beta chain comes out of a study of long-term antiretroviral therapy in people with HIV. Broader study findings: When set beside controls, HIV repertoires had CDR3 length ranges that were narrower. It was not possible to obtain data on ART adherence, viral resistance or therapy changes. Dominance of pre-ART expanded clones persisted, fluctuating and often declining after ART. Patients on ART gained diversity, which nonetheless stayed below transplant donor controls.

As for this clone: The antigen is undetermined.

Run at survey level, the immunoSEQ assay was version v3.0. Repertoires were generated with immunoSEQ multiplex PCR, while TCRdb's copy carries only in-frame clones and drops some. The data show some 30,000 clones, around 97% seen once. The ends lost 2 bases at V and 0 bases at J; junction bases unmatched: 11. Germline V gene lookup returns CDR1 PRHDT and CDR2 FYEKMQ (reference sequence). The CDR3 has 19 amino acids. The sample consisted of unsorted PBMCs, taken 7.6 years after starting antiretroviral therapy. The clonotype comes from a man in his thirties or forties with HIV. The chain couples TRBV13 to TRBJ2-7; TRBD2 matches 12 bases. The CDR3 sequence is CASSLTTGLAGPPSYEQYF. As DNA, the CDR3 is TGTGCCAGCAGCTTAACCACCGGACTAGCGGGGCCCCCCTCCTACGAGCAGTACTTC.